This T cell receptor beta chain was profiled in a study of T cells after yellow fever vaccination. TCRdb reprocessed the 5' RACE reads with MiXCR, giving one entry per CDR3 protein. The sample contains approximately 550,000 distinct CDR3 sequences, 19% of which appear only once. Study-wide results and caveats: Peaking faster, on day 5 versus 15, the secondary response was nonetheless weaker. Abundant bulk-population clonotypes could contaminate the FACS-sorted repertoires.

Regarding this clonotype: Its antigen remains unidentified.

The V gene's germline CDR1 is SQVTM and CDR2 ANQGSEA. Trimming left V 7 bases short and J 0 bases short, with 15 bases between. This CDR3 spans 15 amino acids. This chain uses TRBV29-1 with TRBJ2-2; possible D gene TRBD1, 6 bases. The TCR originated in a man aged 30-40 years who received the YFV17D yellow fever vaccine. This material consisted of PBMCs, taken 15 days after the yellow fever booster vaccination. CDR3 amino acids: CSARDKLANTGELFF. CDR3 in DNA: TGCAGCGCCCGGGACAAACTCGCGAACACCGGGGAGCTGTTTTTT.